This is a list of T cell receptor beta chains from one sample in a study of OX40 agonist ivuxolimab in advanced cancers. Profiled with immunoSEQ multiplex PCR; TCRdb holds only in-frame clones, not every one. Of around 60,000 clones in the sample, about 88% were seen once. This sample comprised CD4+ or CD8+ T cells sorted from blood, obtained in a trial of the OX40 agonist ivuxolimab. Every receptor here comes from an adult with an advanced solid tumor such as melanoma, head and neck, liver or kidney cancer. Both conserved end residues are part of each CDR3. A D gene is named only where the DNA matches it firmly. Part of the rows lack a size; the others show once, few, many or a class for expanded clones.

d_call: TRBD1; v_call: TRBV28; j_call: TRBJ1-2; clone_size: NA; cdr3_aa: CASSPGTANYGYTF; cdr3_nt: TGTGCCAGCAGTCCTGGGACAGCGAACTATGGCTACACCTTC
d_call: TRBD2; v_call: TRBV2; j_call: TRBJ2-7; clone_size: NA; cdr3_aa: CASSGLAGLDEQYF; cdr3_nt: TGTGCCAGCAGTGGCCTAGCGGGACTGGACGAGCAGTACTTC
d_call: NA; v_call: TRBV5-1; j_call: TRBJ1-4; clone_size: NA; cdr3_aa: CASSSTGYNEKLFF; cdr3_nt: TGCGCCAGCAGCTCTACAGGCTATAATGAAAAACTGTTTTTT
d_call: NA; v_call: TRBV18; j_call: TRBJ1-1; clone_size: NA; cdr3_aa: CASSRLDQNAEAFF; cdr3_nt: TGTGCCAGCTCTCGCCTTGACCAAAACGCTGAAGCTTTCTTT
d_call: NA; v_call: TRBV10-3; j_call: TRBJ1-2; clone_size: few; cdr3_aa: CAISVTDNYGYTF; cdr3_nt: TGTGCCATCAGTGTAACGGATAACTATGGCTACACCTTC
d_call: TRBD2; v_call: TRBV7-3; j_call: TRBJ2-1; clone_size: NA; cdr3_aa: CASSLLGLADYNEQFF; cdr3_nt: TGTGCCAGCAGCTTATTGGGACTAGCGGATTACAATGAGCAGTTCTTC
d_call: NA; v_call: TRBV5-6; j_call: TRBJ1-5; clone_size: NA; cdr3_aa: CASSLYQTYSNQPQHF; cdr3_nt: TGTGCCAGCAGCTTGTATCAGACTTATAGCAATCAGCCCCAGCATTTT
d_call: TRBD2; v_call: TRBV5-6; j_call: TRBJ2-5; clone_size: NA; cdr3_aa: CASSSWGLAEETQYF; cdr3_nt: TGTGCCAGCAGCTCTTGGGGACTAGCGGAAGAGACCCAGTACTTC
d_call: NA; v_call: TRBV28; j_call: TRBJ2-3; clone_size: NA; cdr3_aa: CASPPSRGDTRSDTQYF; cdr3_nt: TGTGCCAGCCCTCCCTCCCGTGGGGACACCCGTAGTGATACGCAGTATTTT
d_call: NA; v_call: TRBV28; j_call: TRBJ2-3; clone_size: NA; cdr3_aa: CASSFLGDTQYF; cdr3_nt: TGTGCCAGCAGTTTTCTGGGAGATACGCAGTATTTT
d_call: NA; v_call: TRBV9; j_call: TRBJ1-5; clone_size: NA; cdr3_aa: CASSVGTVNQPQHF; cdr3_nt: TGTGCCAGCAGCGTAGGGACAGTCAATCAGCCCCAGCATTTT
d_call: TRBD1; v_call: TRBV7-3; j_call: TRBJ2-1; clone_size: NA; cdr3_aa: CASSRGQGAPHEQFF; cdr3_nt: TGTGCCAGCAGCCGGGGACAGGGGGCGCCCCATGAGCAGTTCTTC
d_call: NA; v_call: TRBV2; j_call: TRBJ2-7; clone_size: NA; cdr3_aa: CASREVVEQYF; cdr3_nt: TGTGCCAGCAGAGAGGTGGTCGAGCAGTACTTC
d_call: TRBD2; v_call: TRBV5-6; j_call: TRBJ2-5; clone_size: NA; cdr3_aa: CASSLGFLAGKETQYF; cdr3_nt: TGTGCCAGCAGCCTGGGGTTCTTAGCGGGCAAAGAGACCCAGTACTTC
d_call: TRBD2; v_call: TRBV28; j_call: TRBJ2-7; clone_size: once; cdr3_aa: CASSFPLAGFSYEQYF; cdr3_nt: TGTGCCAGCAGTTTCCCACTAGCGGGGTTCTCCTACGAGCAGTACTTC
d_call: NA; v_call: TRBV27; j_call: TRBJ1-1; clone_size: NA; cdr3_aa: CASRKMVNTEAFF; cdr3_nt: TGTGCCAGCAGGAAGATGGTGAACACTGAAGCTTTCTTT
d_call: NA; v_call: TRBV6-5; j_call: TRBJ1-5; clone_size: once; cdr3_aa: CATSFGSLNQPQHF; cdr3_nt: TGTGCCACCTCCTTTGGTTCGCTTAATCAGCCCCAGCATTTT
d_call: NA; v_call: TRBV6-4; j_call: TRBJ2-2; clone_size: NA; cdr3_aa: CASSKEGLTGELFF; cdr3_nt: TGTGCCAGCAGCAAAGAGGGGTTGACCGGGGAGCTGTTTTTT
d_call: NA; v_call: TRBV5-4; j_call: TRBJ2-3; clone_size: NA; cdr3_aa: CASSSGPQTQYF; cdr3_nt: TGTGCCAGCAGCTCCGGGCCCCAGACGCAGTATTTT
d_call: TRBD2; v_call: TRBV6-1; j_call: TRBJ2-7; clone_size: NA; cdr3_aa: CAGRRGAVEEQYF; cdr3_nt: TGTGCCGGCCGGCGGGGGGCCGTGGAGGAGCAGTACTTC
d_call: NA; v_call: TRBV5-1; j_call: TRBJ1-5; clone_size: NA; cdr3_aa: CASSSERDQPQHF; cdr3_nt: TGCGCCAGCAGCTCAGAGCGCGATCAGCCCCAGCATTTT
d_call: TRBD2; v_call: TRBV11-2; j_call: TRBJ2-5; clone_size: NA; cdr3_aa: CASSLGVSGGSGETQYF; cdr3_nt: TGTGCCAGCAGCTTAGGGGTTAGCGGGGGGAGCGGAGAGACCCAGTACTTC
d_call: TRBD1; v_call: TRBV19; j_call: TRBJ1-3; clone_size: NA; cdr3_aa: CASRQGASGNTIYF; cdr3_nt: TGTGCCAGTAGACAGGGGGCGTCTGGAAACACCATATATTTT
d_call: TRBD1; v_call: TRBV15; j_call: TRBJ1-4; clone_size: once; cdr3_aa: CATSSPDRGATNEKLFF; cdr3_nt: TGTGCCACCAGCAGCCCCGACAGGGGTGCAACTAATGAAAAACTGTTTTTT
d_call: TRBD1; v_call: TRBV2; j_call: TRBJ1-5; clone_size: medium-sized; cdr3_aa: CASRRQGPSNQPQHF; cdr3_nt: TGTGCCAGCAGAAGACAGGGACCTAGCAATCAGCCCCAGCATTTT
d_call: NA; v_call: TRBV20-1; j_call: TRBJ1-5; clone_size: NA; cdr3_aa: CSAIQVGPQHF; cdr3_nt: TGCAGTGCTATCCAGGTAGGACCCCAGCATTTT
d_call: NA; v_call: TRBV10-3; j_call: TRBJ2-2; clone_size: NA; cdr3_aa: CAISVGGANTGELFF; cdr3_nt: TGTGCCATCAGTGTTGGGGGAGCGAACACCGGGGAGCTGTTTTTT
d_call: NA; v_call: TRBV7-6; j_call: TRBJ1-1; clone_size: NA; cdr3_aa: CASSSWSEGAFF; cdr3_nt: TGTGCCAGCAGCTCCTGGTCTGAAGGAGCTTTCTTT
d_call: TRBD1; v_call: TRBV19; j_call: TRBJ2-5; clone_size: NA; cdr3_aa: CASSIVGTGQETQYF; cdr3_nt: TGTGCCAGTAGTATAGTCGGGACAGGCCAAGAGACCCAGTACTTC